Detailed here is one TCR beta chain. This record comes from a study of blood T cell repertoires in COVID-19. Study context: Samples of COVID-19 (acute and convalescent) were obtained from the United States, Italy and Spain. Sample material is recorded as cDNA or gDNA derived from T cells, B-cell-depleted T cells, or PBMCs.

The CDR3 has 16 residues. The germline CDR1 and CDR2 sequences are SGHRS and YFSETQ. With 2 bases clipped from V and 0 bases from J, the junction kept 8 bases outside the gene matches. Original handling: Amplification with reference gene primers provided the estimates of nucleated cell counts. Data came from immunoSEQ multiplex PCR; TCRdb stores just in-frame clones and leaves some out. V, J and clone size are those of that table, while D and trimming were read from the DNA. The sample lists about 110,000 clones, under 90% occurring once. The source material was peripheral blood. The chain has TRBV5-1 and TRBJ2-7, with 7 positions matching TRBD1. The receptor comes from a woman in her 50s with acute or convalescent COVID-19. This CDR3 reads CASSLPRGGSSYEQYF. The CDR3, as DNA: TGCGCCAGCAGCTTACCGAGAGGGGGCAGCTCCTACGAGCAGTACTTC.